The rows below give T cell receptor beta chains drawn from one sample of a study of identical twins. TCRdb passed the 5' RACE reads through MiXCR, listing each CDR3 protein once. The data hold a few hundred thousand distinct CDR3 sequences, with about 24% observed a single time. These data were likewise used in another study, on T cells expressing NK-cell markers.

Sequenced sample: CD4+ T cells sorted from blood. Receptor source: a young woman in good health. Each CDR3 is given with its conserved first and last residue. The order of the fields is D gene, V gene, clone size, J gene, CDR3 protein, CDR3 DNA. D genes are given only for firm matches. Size values are once, few and many counts, or a class for expanded clones, and some rows have none.

d_gene: NA
v_gene: TRBV10-2
abundance: few
j_gene: TRBJ2-4
CDR3aa: CASTLSGRNIQYF
CDR3nt: TGCGCCAGCACATTATCGGGGCGAAACATTCAGTACTTC

d_gene: NA
v_gene: TRBV20-1
abundance: few
j_gene: TRBJ2-7
CDR3aa: CSARGQRDRSYEQYF
CDR3nt: TGCAGTGCTAGGGGACAGCGGGACCGCTCCTACGAGCAGTACTTC

d_gene: NA
v_gene: TRBV4-3
abundance: NA
j_gene: TRBJ2-1
CDR3aa: CASSQDSPLWFDRSEQFF
CDR3nt: TGCGCCAGCAGCCAAGATTCTCCGCTCTGGTTCGATCGGAGTGAGCAGTTCTTC

d_gene: TRBD2
v_gene: TRBV6-1
abundance: few
j_gene: TRBJ2-4
CDR3aa: CASSSRGAGGKNIQYF
CDR3nt: TGTGCCAGTTCCTCCAGAGGGGCGGGGGGAAAAAACATTCAGTACTTC

d_gene: NA
v_gene: TRBV3-1
abundance: few
j_gene: TRBJ2-5
CDR3aa: CASSHALTPETQYF
CDR3nt: TGTGCCAGCAGCCATGCACTAACGCCAGAGACCCAGTACTTC

d_gene: TRBD1
v_gene: TRBV3-1
abundance: NA
j_gene: TRBJ2-2
CDR3aa: CASSQVWDRGPSNTGELFF
CDR3nt: TGTGCCAGCAGCCAAGTTTGGGACAGGGGTCCCTCGAACACCGGGGAGCTGTTTTTT

d_gene: NA
v_gene: TRBV2
abundance: few
j_gene: TRBJ2-1
CDR3aa: CASSEEVQPNEQFF
CDR3nt: TGTGCCAGCAGTGAAGAAGTCCAACCCAATGAGCAGTTCTTC

d_gene: NA
v_gene: TRBV10-2
abundance: NA
j_gene: TRBJ1-5
CDR3aa: CASSPSSRDQPQHF
CDR3nt: TGCGCCAGCAGTCCTAGTAGCCGGGATCAGCCCCAGCATTTT

d_gene: NA
v_gene: TRBV9
abundance: once
j_gene: TRBJ2-2
CDR3aa: CASSVVGQGTGELFF
CDR3nt: TGTGCCAGCAGCGTAGTCGGGCAGGGGACCGGGGAGCTGTTTTTT

d_gene: TRBD2
v_gene: TRBV12-3/TRBV12-4
abundance: NA
j_gene: TRBJ2-2
CDR3aa: CASSPRALTSGSAGELFF
CDR3nt: TGTGCCAGCAGTCCCCGGGCCCTGACTAGCGGGAGTGCCGGGGAGCTGTTTTTT

d_gene: TRBD2
v_gene: TRBV5-1
abundance: NA
j_gene: TRBJ2-5
CDR3aa: CASSLDGLAGGLETQYF
CDR3nt: TGCGCCAGCAGCTTGGATGGACTAGCGGGGGGGCTAGAGACCCAGTACTTC

d_gene: TRBD1
v_gene: TRBV6-1
abundance: NA
j_gene: TRBJ2-2
CDR3aa: CATSRDRGYTGELFF
CDR3nt: TGTGCCACCAGTAGAGACAGGGGTTACACCGGGGAGCTGTTTTTT

d_gene: TRBD1
v_gene: TRBV2
abundance: NA
j_gene: TRBJ1-6
CDR3aa: CASRPGTGENSPLHF
CDR3nt: TGTGCCAGCAGGCCCGGGACAGGGGAAAATTCACCCCTCCACTTT

d_gene: NA
v_gene: TRBV4-1
abundance: few
j_gene: TRBJ1-2
CDR3aa: CASSQDLFGENYGYTF
CDR3nt: TGCGCCAGCAGCCAAGATTTATTCGGGGAAAACTATGGCTACACCTTC

d_gene: TRBD2
v_gene: TRBV5-6
abundance: few
j_gene: TRBJ2-1
CDR3aa: CASSPSAPGLAGFTNEQFF
CDR3nt: TGTGCCAGCAGCCCATCAGCCCCGGGACTAGCGGGATTTACGAATGAGCAGTTCTTC

d_gene: NA
v_gene: TRBV20-1
abundance: NA
j_gene: TRBJ1-5
CDR3aa: CSASEKYSNQPQHF
CDR3nt: TGCAGTGCTAGTGAGAAGTATAGCAATCAGCCCCAGCATTTT

d_gene: NA
v_gene: TRBV7-8
abundance: NA
j_gene: TRBJ2-4
CDR3aa: CASSLERRTAAKNIQYF
CDR3nt: TGTGCCAGCAGCTTAGAGAGGAGGACAGCAGCCAAAAACATTCAGTACTTC

d_gene: TRBD1
v_gene: TRBV13
abundance: NA
j_gene: TRBJ2-2
CDR3aa: CASRRDRANTGELFF
CDR3nt: TGTGCCAGCAGACGGGACAGGGCGAATACCGGGGAGCTGTTTTTT

d_gene: TRBD2
v_gene: TRBV4-3
abundance: NA
j_gene: TRBJ2-1
CDR3aa: CASSPGWASGSLDEQFF
CDR3nt: TGCGCCAGCAGCCCCGGCTGGGCTAGCGGGAGTTTGGATGAGCAGTTCTTC

d_gene: NA
v_gene: TRBV5-1
abundance: few
j_gene: TRBJ2-1
CDR3aa: CASIGVSYNEQFF
CDR3nt: TGCGCCAGCATCGGGGTCTCCTACAATGAGCAGTTCTTC

d_gene: TRBD1
v_gene: TRBV11-1
abundance: NA
j_gene: TRBJ1-2
CDR3aa: CASSEIRSPGQLGYGYTF
CDR3nt: TGTGCCAGCAGTGAGATCCGATCCCCGGGACAGCTGGGGTATGGCTACACCTTC

d_gene: TRBD1
v_gene: TRBV7-3
abundance: NA
j_gene: TRBJ2-2
CDR3aa: CASSYTGTGNTGELFF
CDR3nt: TGTGCCAGCAGCTACACCGGGACAGGGAACACCGGGGAGCTGTTTTTT

d_gene: NA
v_gene: TRBV12-3/TRBV12-4
abundance: NA
j_gene: TRBJ2-3
CDR3aa: CASGAPITDTQYF
CDR3nt: TGTGCCAGCGGTGCACCCATCACAGATACGCAGTATTTT

d_gene: NA
v_gene: TRBV5-1
abundance: NA
j_gene: TRBJ2-3
CDR3aa: CASSFGRPNPTDTQYF
CDR3nt: TGCGCCAGCAGCTTTGGAAGGCCCAACCCCACAGATACGCAGTATTTT

d_gene: NA
v_gene: TRBV6-1
abundance: few
j_gene: TRBJ1-1
CDR3aa: CATARVRNTEAFF
CDR3nt: TGTGCCACGGCCCGGGTCCGGAACACTGAAGCTTTCTTT

d_gene: NA
v_gene: TRBV7-2
abundance: NA
j_gene: TRBJ1-1
CDR3aa: CASRLQDTEAFF
CDR3nt: TGTGCCAGCAGGCTCCAGGACACTGAAGCTTTCTTT

d_gene: NA
v_gene: TRBV5-1
abundance: few
j_gene: TRBJ2-3
CDR3aa: CASSLSSPPQYF
CDR3nt: TGCGCCAGCAGCTTGTCTAGCCCTCCGCAGTATTTT

d_gene: TRBD2
v_gene: TRBV20-1
abundance: NA
j_gene: TRBJ2-3
CDR3aa: CSAGGSSRGTPDTQYF
CDR3nt: TGCAGTGCGGGGGGGTCTAGCCGGGGGACCCCAGATACGCAGTATTTT

d_gene: TRBD1
v_gene: TRBV7-9
abundance: NA
j_gene: TRBJ2-3
CDR3aa: CASSLDPTGDTQYF
CDR3nt: TGTGCCAGCAGCCTCGACCCGACAGGGGATACGCAGTATTTT

d_gene: TRBD1
v_gene: TRBV7-9
abundance: NA
j_gene: TRBJ2-7
CDR3aa: CASSLWDREYEQYF
CDR3nt: TGTGCCAGCAGCTTGTGGGACAGGGAGTACGAGCAGTACTTC

d_gene: NA
v_gene: TRBV5-1
abundance: NA
j_gene: TRBJ1-2
CDR3aa: CASSLGTGTRDYGYTF
CDR3nt: TGCGCCAGCAGCTTGGGGACGGGTACGAGGGACTATGGCTACACCTTC

d_gene: NA
v_gene: TRBV2
abundance: NA
j_gene: TRBJ2-7
CDR3aa: CASWTGYEQYF
CDR3nt: TGTGCCAGCTGGACTGGTTACGAGCAGTACTTC

d_gene: NA
v_gene: TRBV20-1
abundance: NA
j_gene: TRBJ2-1
CDR3aa: CSAIAGEKGNEQFF
CDR3nt: TGCAGTGCTATTGCGGGCGAGAAAGGGAATGAGCAGTTCTTC

d_gene: NA
v_gene: TRBV29-1
abundance: NA
j_gene: TRBJ2-7
CDR3aa: CSVPITGSAYEQYF
CDR3nt: TGCAGCGTCCCGATTACAGGGAGCGCCTACGAGCAGTACTTC

d_gene: NA
v_gene: TRBV5-5
abundance: few
j_gene: TRBJ2-7
CDR3aa: CASSLRPSYEQYF
CDR3nt: TGTGCCAGCAGCTTGCGCCCGTCCTACGAGCAGTACTTC

d_gene: NA
v_gene: TRBV15
abundance: NA
j_gene: TRBJ2-7
CDR3aa: CATSRDSGYEQYF
CDR3nt: TGTGCCACCAGCAGAGATTCAGGATACGAGCAGTACTTC

d_gene: NA
v_gene: TRBV12-3/TRBV12-4
abundance: few
j_gene: TRBJ2-7
CDR3aa: CASSFRTPQGEQYF
CDR3nt: TGTGCCAGCAGTTTTAGGACCCCACAAGGAGAGCAGTACTTC

d_gene: NA
v_gene: TRBV20-1
abundance: NA
j_gene: TRBJ2-7
CDR3aa: CSARVFSEQYF
CDR3nt: TGCAGTGCTAGGGTTTTTTCGGAGCAGTACTTC

d_gene: TRBD2
v_gene: TRBV18
abundance: NA
j_gene: TRBJ2-5
CDR3aa: CASSPRGGAQETQYF
CDR3nt: TGTGCCAGCTCACCACGCGGGGGGGCTCAAGAGACCCAGTACTTC

d_gene: NA
v_gene: TRBV6-2/TRBV6-3
abundance: NA
j_gene: TRBJ2-2
CDR3aa: CASLSPPGELFF
CDR3nt: TGTGCCAGCCTTAGCCCCCCCGGGGAGCTGTTTTTT

d_gene: NA
v_gene: TRBV5-6
abundance: NA
j_gene: TRBJ1-6
CDR3aa: CASSLGIDSPLHF
CDR3nt: TGTGCCAGCAGCCTTGGAATCGATTCACCCCTCCACTTT

d_gene: NA
v_gene: TRBV11-2
abundance: few
j_gene: TRBJ1-3
CDR3aa: CASSNSPGYTIYF
CDR3nt: TGTGCCAGCAGCAATAGCCCCGGATACACCATATATTTT

d_gene: NA
v_gene: TRBV10-3
abundance: NA
j_gene: TRBJ1-4
CDR3aa: CAISPGEKLFF
CDR3nt: TGTGCCATCAGCCCCGGTGAAAAACTGTTTTTT

d_gene: NA
v_gene: TRBV4-3
abundance: few
j_gene: TRBJ2-3
CDR3aa: CASSIDHTDTQYF
CDR3nt: TGCGCCAGCAGCATTGATCACACAGATACGCAGTATTTT

d_gene: NA
v_gene: TRBV12-3/TRBV12-4
abundance: many
j_gene: TRBJ2-6
CDR3aa: CASSLGVSGANVLTF
CDR3nt: TGTGCCAGCAGTTTAGGAGTCTCTGGGGCCAACGTCCTGACTTTC

d_gene: TRBD1
v_gene: TRBV6-1
abundance: few
j_gene: TRBJ1-2
CDR3aa: CASRQTGGLNYGYTF
CDR3nt: TGTGCCAGCAGACAAACAGGGGGATTGAACTATGGCTACACCTTC

d_gene: NA
v_gene: TRBV7-9
abundance: NA
j_gene: TRBJ2-1
CDR3aa: CASSFSHDEQFF
CDR3nt: TGTGCCAGCAGCTTTAGCCACGATGAGCAGTTCTTC

d_gene: NA
v_gene: TRBV29-1
abundance: NA
j_gene: TRBJ1-1
CDR3aa: CSVGKGITEAFF
CDR3nt: TGCAGCGTTGGGAAGGGGATCACTGAAGCTTTCTTT

d_gene: NA
v_gene: TRBV12-3/TRBV12-4
abundance: many
j_gene: TRBJ2-1
CDR3aa: CASSLRREQFF
CDR3nt: TGCGCCAGCAGCTTAAGGCGGGAGCAGTTCTTC

d_gene: TRBD2
v_gene: TRBV4-3
abundance: NA
j_gene: TRBJ2-1
CDR3aa: CASSHNPTSGTYNEQFF
CDR3nt: TGCGCCAGCAGCCACAACCCAACTAGCGGAACGTACAATGAGCAGTTCTTC

d_gene: NA
v_gene: TRBV20-1
abundance: few
j_gene: TRBJ2-3
CDR3aa: CSGVRPTALNTDTQYF
CDR3nt: TGCAGTGGAGTCCGCCCCACCGCACTCAACACAGATACGCAGTATTTT

d_gene: NA
v_gene: TRBV5-1
abundance: many
j_gene: TRBJ2-5
CDR3aa: CASSFDRPSEETQYF
CDR3nt: TGCGCCAGCAGTTTCGACAGACCTTCGGAGGAGACCCAGTACTTC

d_gene: TRBD2
v_gene: TRBV7-9
abundance: few
j_gene: TRBJ2-7
CDR3aa: CASSRFSGEYEQYF
CDR3nt: TGTGCCAGCAGCCGATTTAGCGGGGAATACGAGCAGTACTTC

d_gene: TRBD1
v_gene: TRBV7-2
abundance: NA
j_gene: TRBJ1-2
CDR3aa: CASSTLTGLGYGYTF
CDR3nt: TGTGCCAGCAGCACACTGACAGGGTTGGGCTATGGCTACACCTTC

d_gene: NA
v_gene: TRBV7-2
abundance: NA
j_gene: TRBJ2-5
CDR3aa: CASSLATTEETQYF
CDR3nt: TGTGCCAGCAGCTTAGCAACAACAGAAGAGACCCAGTACTTC

d_gene: NA
v_gene: TRBV7-3
abundance: NA
j_gene: TRBJ2-2
CDR3aa: CASSLSSTGELFF
CDR3nt: TGTGCCAGCAGCTTAAGCAGCACCGGGGAGCTGTTTTTT

d_gene: TRBD1
v_gene: TRBV28
abundance: once
j_gene: TRBJ2-3
CDR3aa: CASSSQGAPQYF
CDR3nt: TGTGCCAGCAGTTCACAGGGGGCGCCTCAGTATTTT